This T cell receptor (beta chain) was identified during a study of blood T cell repertoires in COVID-19. About the study: The United States, Italy and Spain provided the acute and convalescent COVID-19 samples.

Germline loops: CDR1 GTSNPN, CDR2 SVGIG (reference sequence). CDR3 size: 14 residues. Between the trimmed V and J ends, which lost 0 bases and 10 bases, there was a span of 16 bases. Methods used by the authors: The authors estimated nucleated cell counts from reference gene primer amplification. Method: immunoSEQ multiplex PCR; TCRdb's copy keeps in-frame clones and lacks some. V and J calls and clone size are copied from that table; D and trimming were computed from the DNA. The sample contains about 400,000 clones, more than 70% of which appear only once. Sequenced: peripheral blood. This clonotype was sampled from a man aged 35 to 55 with acute or convalescent COVID-19. This rearrangement joins TRBV30 to TRBJ1-3; a weak D match, TRBD1 (5 bases). CDR3 loop: CAWSVHRSRRTIYF. CDR3 coding DNA: TGTGCCTGGAGTGTACACAGGAGTAGGCGGACCATATATTTT.